The 19 T cell receptor beta chains given below trace back to one sample, sequenced in a study of T-cell memory formation after mild COVID-19. MiXCR, run by TCRdb on the 5' RACE reads, gives a single entry per CDR3 protein. The sample contains 470,000 or so distinct CDR3 sequences, around 18% of which appear only once. Sequencing was done on a sample of PBMCs or a T cell subset sorted from them (not recorded which). The receptor source for this set is an adult woman who had mild COVID-19 (a few samples of this study predate the infection). Cell type and time point are not known.

This clonotype was detected ten times or more. The CDR3 protein is CATRNRVAQPQHF. CDR3 DNA: TGTGCCACCAGAAACAGGGTTGCTCAGCCCCAGCATTTT. The chain uses TRBV24-1 and TRBJ1-5; D perhaps matches TRBD1 (6 bases). V lost 7 bases and J 6 bases, leaving 12 bases between the germline ends. The CDR3 runs to 13 residues. CDR1 and CDR2 (germline): KGHDR, SFDVKD.

This clonotype was counted only a few times. The chain links TRBV10-3 to TRBJ1-6, with 8 nucleotides matching TRBD1. The germline CDR1 and CDR2 sequences are ENHRY and SYGVKD. This CDR3 region has 15 residues. Unmatched junction bases numbered 10, after V lost 5 bases and J lost 10 bases. The DNA for the CDR3 is TGTGCCATCAGTCCGGGGGCAGGGGGCCAATCACCCCTCCACTTT. It yields the protein CAISPGAGGQSPLHF.

This clonotype has more than one count but fewer than ten. The CDR3 DNA sequence: TGCAGCGTTGGGACAGGGCTGGATGAGCAGTTCTTC. Its protein is CSVGTGLDEQFF. V and J are TRBV29-1 and TRBJ2-1; 8 bases are a match to TRBD1. V shed 4 bases and J 8 bases; nucleotides not matched to a gene: 4. This CDR3 contains 12 residues. The germline gives CDR1 SQVTM, CDR2 ANQGSEA.

This clonotype has a handful of counts. This chain connects TRBV12-3 or TRBV12-4 to TRBJ2-3; D perhaps matches TRBD1 (5 bases). The CDR3 is 16 residues long. The V gene lost 4 bases and the J gene lost 2 bases, with 16 bases spanning the gap. This CDR3 reads CASSSDNLVNTDTQYF. Here the CDR3 DNA reads TGTGCCAGCAGTTCGGACAATTTGGTGAACACAGATACGCAGTATTTT.

This clonotype has only a few counts. V and J are TRBV24-1 and TRBJ2-5; D is possibly TRBD2 (6 bases). The CDR3 runs 14 residues. V was cut by 7 bases and J by 9 bases, with 20 bases left in between. Germline values: CDR1 KGHDR, CDR2 SFDVKD. In DNA form, the CDR3 reads TGTGCCACCAGGCCGGAGGGACCCACCTCGGCCCAGTACTTC. The encoded protein is CATRPEGPTSAQYF.

This clonotype has more than one count but fewer than ten. This chain links TRBV5-1 with TRBJ2-7; 7 bases are a match to TRBD1. Losses at the gene ends were 5 bases for V and 7 bases for J; bases not matched to a gene: 6. The CDR3 spans 12 residues. In germline, CDR1 is SGHRS, CDR2 YFSETQ. CDR3 in amino acids: CASRLSGGEQYF. The DNA of the CDR3 is TGCGCCAGCAGGTTATCAGGGGGTGAGCAGTACTTC.

This clonotype was detected many times. This CDR3 is CASSAGLAEETQYF. The CDR3, as DNA: TGTGCCAGCAGCGCGGGACTAGCGGAAGAGACCCAGTACTTC. The chain carries TRBV7-8 and TRBJ2-5; TRBD2 matches 11 bases. From germline, CDR1 is SGHVS and CDR2 FQNEAQ. The CDR3 has 14 residues. V shed 5 bases, J shed 3 bases, and the junction held 2 bases outside the gene matches.

This clonotype has a handful of counts. J is TRBJ2-2 and V is TRBV18; D is perhaps TRBD1 or TRBD2 (5 bases each). Trimming left V 3 bases short and J 0 bases short, with 11 bases between. CDR1 is KGHSH and CDR2 is LQKENI in the germline V gene. The CDR3 totals 16 residues. CDR3: CASSPWGTANTGELFF. As DNA, the CDR3 is TGTGCCAGCTCACCTTGGGGGACGGCGAACACCGGGGAGCTGTTTTTT. The variable domain in full, completed from reference TRBV18 and TRBJ2-2, reads NAGVMQNPRHLVRRRGQEARLRCSPMKGHSHVYWYRQLPEEGLKFMVYLQKENIIDESGMPKERFSAEFPKEGPSILRIQQVVRGDSAAYFCASSPWGTANTGELFFGEGSRLTVL.

This clonotype was seen many times. The chain carries TRBV24-1 and TRBJ2-1, with D possibly TRBD2 on 5 matching bases. The CDR3 extends over 15 amino acids. The V end was cut by 6 bases, the J end by 9 bases, with 20 bases between. Looked up from germline, CDR1 is KGHDR and CDR2 is SFDVKD. The CDR3 DNA follows: TGTGCCACCAGTTCCCCTAGTTTGAGGGCAGGTGAGCAGTTCTTC. It yields the protein CATSSPSLRAGEQFF.

The chain links TRBV29-1 to TRBJ1-4; 9 positions match TRBD1. There are 12 residues in the CDR3. J was trimmed by 8 bases and V by 6 bases; bases with no gene match: 4. CDR1 is SQVTM, CDR2 ANQGSEA, per germline. Here the CDR3 DNA reads TGCAGCGTCGGGACAGGGAGGGAAAAACTGTTTTTT. Its translation is CSVGTGREKLFF. Using reference TRBV29-1 and TRBJ1-4 for the parts outside the CDR3, the full variable domain is SAVISQKPSRDICQRGTSLTIQCQVDSQVTMMFWYRQQPGQSLTLIATANQGSEATYESGFVIDKFPISRPNLTFSTLTVSNMSPEDSSIYLCSVGTGREKLFFGSGTQLSVL.

The gene calls are TRBV12-3 or TRBV12-4 and TRBJ1-3; TRBD1 aligns across 7 bases. Germline trimming cut 7 bases from V and 0 bases from J; bases unmatched to any gene: 15. The CDR3 covers 18 residues. CDR3 DNA: TGTGCCAGCAACAATTTGGTCAAACAGGGGCGCTCTGGAAACACCATATATTTT. Translation gives CASNNLVKQGRSGNTIYF.

This clonotype occurred a few times. The rearrangement uses TRBV18 and TRBJ1-5; D unresolved. Looked up from germline, CDR1 is KGHSH and CDR2 is LQKENI. CDR3 length equals 12 residues. Trimming took off 2 bases at V and 6 bases at J, with 5 bases between the two ends. The CDR3 is CASSPAGQPQHF. The CDR3 coding sequence is TGTGCCAGCTCACCAGCTGGTCAGCCCCAGCATTTT. The full variable domain, in which reference TRBV18 and TRBJ1-5 provide the parts outside the CDR3, is NAGVMQNPRHLVRRRGQEARLRCSPMKGHSHVYWYRQLPEEGLKFMVYLQKENIIDESGMPKERFSAEFPKEGPSILRIQQVVRGDSAAYFCASSPAGQPQHFGDGTRLSIL.

With respect to this clonotype: A junction boundary mismatches the germline segment, possibly from a read error. The chain carries TRBV25-1 and TRBJ2-1, with D perhaps matching TRBD1 (5 bases). This CDR3 contains 14 residues. Germline V gene lookup returns CDR1 MGHDK and CDR2 SYGVNS. The CDR3 loop reads CDSSEWQGRNEQFF. CDR3 nucleotides: TGTGACAGCAGTGAGTGGCAGGGTAGGAATGAGCAGTTCTTC.

Here the CDR3 DNA reads TGTGCCAGCAGCCTGCGCAGGGGGCGGACTGAAGCTTTCTTT. Encoded protein: CASSLRRGRTEAFF. The chain has TRBV7-6 and TRBJ1-1; TRBD1 agrees at 8 bases. CDR1 and CDR2 from the germline V gene are SGHVS and FNYEAQ. The CDR3 is 14 residues long. The J segment lost 5 bases and the V segment lost 5 bases, leaving 7 bases of the junction unmatched. Complete variable domain (other parts from reference TRBV7-6 and TRBJ1-1): GAGVSQSPRYKVTKRGQDVALRCDPISGHVSLYWYRQALGQGPEFLTYFNYEAQQDKSGLPNDRFSAERPEGSISTLTIQRTEQRDSAMYRCASSLRRGRTEAFFGQGTRLTVV.

The genes are TRBV7-6 and TRBJ2-1; 11 bases map to TRBD2. J gave up 7 bases and V 7 bases, and 9 bases lay outside the gene matches. The CDR3 totals 15 residues. Per the germline V gene, CDR1 is SGHVS and CDR2 is FNYEAQ. The CDR3: CASTLLAGVLNEQFF. The CDR3 DNA follows: TGTGCCAGCACCCTACTAGCGGGAGTACTAAATGAGCAGTTCTTC.

There are a few counts of this clonotype. The rearrangement joins TRBV7-2 to TRBJ2-7; D gene uncertain. V was pared by 5 bases and J by 3 bases, with 11 bases between. The CDR3 loop spans 13 amino acids. Germline CDR1 SGHTA, CDR2 FQGNSA. CDR3: CASSLDAYYEQYF. CDR3 bases: TGTGCCAGCAGCCTGGACGCGTACTACGAGCAGTACTTC.

The V call is TRBV12-3 or TRBV12-4, the J call TRBJ1-5, with a weak D call TRBD1 (6 bases). There are 14 residues in the CDR3. Trimming left V 6 bases short and J 2 bases short, with 11 bases between. The CDR3: CASRGDTRNQPQHF. In DNA form, the CDR3 reads TGTGCCAGCAGGGGGGACACCCGCAATCAGCCCCAGCATTTT.

This clonotype was recorded at least ten times. This sequence joins TRBV15 and TRBJ2-3; D ambiguous. Looked up from germline, CDR1 is LNHNV and CDR2 is YYDKDF (reference sequence). The CDR3 runs 14 residues. The V end was cut by 1 base, the J end by 2 bases, with 7 bases between. The CDR3 DNA reads as TGTGCCACCAGCAGAGTGCCCGACACAGATACGCAGTATTTT. The encoded protein is CATSRVPDTDTQYF.

The chain employs TRBV7-7 and TRBJ2-1; D may be TRBD2 (7 bases). The CDR3 is 14 amino acids. The V end was cut by 1 base, the J end by 9 bases, with 13 bases between. In germline, CDR1 is SSHAT, CDR2 FNYEAQ (reference sequence). In DNA form, the CDR3 reads TGTGCCAGCAGCTTAGATCCAGGGGAGGGTGAGCAGTTCTTC. The encoded protein is CASSLDPGEGEQFF.